This T cell receptor (beta chain) was documented in a study of human T cells and chemical hapten exposure (dated by TCRdb to the early 2020s). For the wider study: For sensitization, 2% DPC in acetone was applied to a roughly 2 cm by roughly 2 cm area of upper inner arm skin. Libraries were combined into a pool for sequencing, and differences in TCR yield between samples came mainly from small differences in library volumes within the pool. Patch testing on the upper back used Finn chambers containing 0.01% DPC, with scoring done after 6 days according to International Contact Dermatitis Research Group standards. For TCR sequencing, blood came from 25 to 35 alopecia patients at anywhere from one to four time points (pre-sensitization, 2, 6 and 24 weeks). This study followed changes in the peripheral blood TCR repertoire in vivo during primary and secondary sensitization of alopecia patients to the hapten diphenylcyclopropenone (DPC). Blood samples were taken from patients before sensitization (week 0) and then at 2, 6 and about 24 weeks after DPC sensitization. Throughout the study period of around 25 weeks, patients also received therapeutic DPC doses to the scalp every week. The mostly female patient cohort included alopecia areata with under or over 50% scalp involvement, alopecia totalis and alopecia universalis. What the authors observed across the whole study: Patch test score correlated positively with the number of PT1 expanded TCRs, reaching significance at thresholds 8, 16 and 32 but not at 4. DPC sensitization did not change how many TCRs were above 1 in 1000 frequency, and no evidence was found of alterations in global repertoire structure. Compared with pre-sensitization or healthy control sets, expanded TCRs formed significantly more large CDR3 similarity clusters, which is consistent with antigen-driven responses. Because all patients had alopecia, a presumed autoimmune disease, the immune response of the patients might differ from that of healthy individuals. After repeated subsampling, the strength of the expansion versus patch-test correlation and the threshold at which it became significant changed.

In light of the paper, this sample's time point label describes: patch test 3, about 24 weeks after DPC sensitization. What this sample's treatment or condition label stands for: therapeutic diphenylcyclopropenone sensitization with weekly scalp DPC. At each patch-test visit, blood was drawn before the patch test was applied. Patients were considered eligible if aged 18 to 70, diagnosed with alopecia and deemed suitable for DPC therapy, and patients were excluded if pregnant. Total RNA was extracted from unfractionated whole blood that had been collected in Tempus Blood RNA tubes. This clonotype has a count of ten or more. Its antigen remains undetermined. Base quality data are lacking; no much larger clone is found one base away. Taken from the germline V gene (reference sequence), the CDR1 and CDR2 loops are SEHNR and FQNEAQ. The CDR3 numbers 11 residues from cysteine through phenylalanine. Only the CDR3 part of the read is kept: 33 bases, read in frame from the first base. Deletion took 0 bases off V and 5 bases off J, with a span of 1 base between the germline ends.

Library preparation was by RACE. TCRdb shows the sequencer as NextSeq 500. During library preparation, unique molecular identifiers were attached to individual cDNA molecules so that TCRs could be counted quantitatively and reproducibly. For every blood RNA sample, sequencing covered both the TCR alpha and TCR beta chains. Processing in the source paper ran as follows. The median number of TCRs per sample was roughly 100,000, ranging from roughly 20,000 to 700,000. The Decombinator software suite was used to annotate V, J and CDR3 in the TCR reads. For PS versus PT1 abundance plots, all samples were subsampled to the same number of TCRs (28,000). Expanded TCRs were defined as absent before sensitization and observed at least eight times at the 2-week time point. The public reads were reprocessed in TCRdb via fastp at Q25 and MiXCR, keeping in-frame beta chains. Under each unique CDR3 protein, matching rows form one entry showing the most common genes and DNA. The authors' filters were not applied to this entry. In all, the sample holds roughly 53,000 distinct CDR3 sequences, and about 10% of those were seen once. Around a sixth of the sample lies in the top ten.

The TCR was taken from a woman aged 40 to 49 with alopecia areata. Some clones in this sample may be carry-over from other donors' samples. This specimen consisted of whole blood, obtained in connection with sensitization to the hapten diphenylcyclopropenone (DPC). Rearrangement joined TRBV7-9 to TRBJ2-5, with the D gene call left open. The nucleotide sequence is given as TGTGCCAGCAGCTTAGCCGAGACCCAGTACTTC. This is translated as CASSLAETQYF. Outside the CDR3, residues come from the reference TRBV7-9 and TRBJ2-5 proteins, so the full variable domain is: DTGVSQNPRHKITKRGQNVTFRCDPISEHNRLYWYRQTLGQGPEFLTYFQNEAQLEKSRLLSDRFSAERPKGSFSTLEIQRTEQGDSAMYLCASSLAETQYFGPGTRLLVL.